This TCR beta chain was observed in a study of OX40 agonist ivuxolimab in advanced cancers. For the study at large: Participants, 80% to 90% male, averaged about 56 years of age, ranging from 23 to 79.

Clones were read by immunoSEQ multiplex PCR, and TCRdb kept only the in-frame ones, dropping some. This sample yields about 89,000 clones, of which just over 85% are seen a single time; around 6.3% belongs to the top ten. Germline V gene lookup returns CDR1 SGHAT and CDR2 FQNNGV. V was trimmed by 6 bases and J by 1 base, leaving 18 bases between them. This CDR3 is 16 amino acids long. Any history of autoimmune disease or systemic immunosuppression disqualified patients. The rearrangement joins TRBV11-2 to TRBJ2-5, with a tentative D call TRBD2 (5 bases). This receptor was identified in an adult with an advanced solid tumor such as melanoma, head and neck, liver or kidney cancer. Sequenced material: CD4+ or CD8+ T cells sorted from blood, taken in a trial of the OX40 agonist ivuxolimab. CDR3 sequence: CASRPIEGGSQETQYF. CDR3 bases: TGTGCCAGCAGGCCCATTGAGGGTGGGAGCCAAGAGACCCAGTACTTC. Drawing the rest from reference TRBV11-2 and TRBJ2-5, the complete variable domain is EAGVAQSPRYKIIEKRQSVAFWCNPISGHATLYWYQQILGQGPKLLIQFQNNGVVDDSQLPKDRFSAERLKGVDSTLKIQPAKLEDSAVYLCASRPIEGGSQETQYFGPGTRLLVL.